This T cell receptor (beta chain) was recovered during a study of tumor-infiltrating lymphocytes in primary liver carcinoma (dated by TCRdb to about 2017). Broadly, across the study: The five patients, three men and two women aged 30 to 69 years, had hepatocellular carcinoma (four) or combined HCC and intrahepatic cholangiocarcinoma (one). The five patients had tumors staged T1-T3 N0M0, with maximum diameters ranging from roughly 4.2 to 11 cm. Each sample produced about 3.5 to 7.5 million productive TCRbeta reads, and read depth showed no significant difference between tissue types. Across five regions of each liver tumor, along with adjacent normal tissue and blood, the study brought together TCRbeta repertoire sequencing, expression microarrays and whole-exome sequencing. A total of about 35 specimens from 5 patients, comprising around 25 tumor regions, 5 adjacent noncancerous liver tissues and 5 peripheral blood samples, were covered by TCRbeta repertoire sequencing. To link TCRbeta repertoire diversity to the local molecular phenotype, the 25 tumor region samples were profiled with Agilent mRNA microarrays. Reproducibility between technical replicate repertoires was high, with correlation coefficients above 0.98 and mean shared-clone rates approximately 0.9. Results the study describes overall, beyond this receptor: Only roughly 8-25% of top clones appeared in all five regions of a tumor, which suggests that tumor-infiltrating T cells are spatially heterogeneous. Because the samples were bulk and unsorted, CD4+ and CD8+ T cell repertoires could not be compared. Only four or five patients were included in the study, and the authors note that the findings should be validated in a larger study. A significantly larger repertoire fraction was made up by the top 250 clones in tumors than in blood (p = 0.039). Only the TCR beta chain was sequenced, so true repertoire diversity is likely underestimated because unpaired alpha chains were not captured. Pairs of tumor regions showed greater repertoire overlap (mean about 36%) than tumor-adjacent pairs (roughly 17%) or tumor-blood pairs (roughly 15%), which is consistent with antigen-driven expansion.

Without any cell sorting, total RNA and DNA were extracted together from about 20-30 mg of bulk tissue using the AllPrep DNA/RNA mini kit. Between November 2015 and early 2016, about 5 patients in China with histopathologically diagnosed primary liver carcinoma had their tumors surgically resected. Chronic HBV infection was present in the patients, and the patients were treatment-naive at sampling. Each tumor was sampled at five spatially separated regions: the tumor centre plus the superior, inferior, left-lateral and right-lateral poles. More than 80% viable tumor cells were found by histology in every tumor sample. Each fresh piece of tumor and adjacent tissue was cut in two, with one half stored in RNAlater at -80 degrees C and the other half sent for histology. A constant-region primer and ProtoScript II reverse transcriptase were used to reverse-transcribe TCRbeta-specific cDNA from roughly 500 ng total RNA. The TCRbeta libraries were prepared through three rounds of nested multiplex PCR following a slightly modified ARM-PCR procedure. Multiplex TRBV1-TRBV30 forward primers and a Cbeta reverse primer were used in the first two PCR rounds, each of which was run for about 10 cycles. Sample barcodes and Illumina adapters were added in a final 25-cycle PCR using Deep VentR polymerase. Before sequencing, amplicons of 200-500 bp were gel-purified using a QIAquick gel extraction kit. An Illumina HiSeq 2500 was used to sequence the TCRbeta amplicons, generating 250-bp paired-end reads. The published analysis was carried out like this. Reads were quality-trimmed with Trimmomatic v0.33, and paired reads were merged with FLASH v1.2.11 to recover full CDR3 sequences. V, D and J germline segments were assigned to the rearranged TCRbeta sequences using MiGEC v1.2.1b. VDJtools v1.0.0 computed clonotype statistics and Shannon-Wiener diversity indices. Except for diversity analysis, only the 250 most abundant clonotypes of each sample were used in subsequent analyses to reduce sampling bias. In-frame beta chains were kept once TCRdb had trimmed the public reads at Q25 with fastp and called clones with MiXCR. For every CDR3 protein sequence, its rows merge into one entry that carries the most common genes and DNA. These V and J calls are TCRdb output, not the study's own analysis. The sample table contains 90,000 to 150,000 distinct CDR3 sequences; only one count was recorded for roughly three fifths of them. The ten largest account for about a tenth of the sample.

This clonotype came up once. Its antigen is not yet known. Sequence at one end of the junction differs from germline and may be a read error. The germline V gene sets CDR1 to SGHAT and CDR2 to FQNNGV. The CDR3 sequence holds 15 residues, the cysteine and phenylalanine included. Of the read, only the CDR3 DNA is kept; its 45 bases are in frame from base 1. The TCR originated in a woman between 55 and 75 years old with primary liver carcinoma and hepatitis B virus infection. The sequencing input was liver tumor tissue from sampling region 1. In the paper's terms, the cell subset or site label means: tumor region T1, superior pole. This receptor chain uses TRBV11-2 and TRBJ2-3; TRBD2 aligns with 11 central bases. The nucleotide sequence is given as TGTGCCTACAGCCCTGGACTAGCGGGCCCAGATACACAGTATTTT. The resulting protein is CAYSPGLAGPDTQYF. Joined to the reference TRBV11-2 and TRBJ2-3 proteins, this CDR3 gives the full variable domain: EAGVAQSPRYKIIEKRQSVAFWCNPISGHATLYWYQQILGQGPKLLIQFQNNGVVDDSQLPKDRFSAERLKGVDSTLKIQPAKLEDSAVYLCAYSPGLAGPDTQYFGPGTRLTVL.